This T cell receptor beta chain was documented in a study of blood T cell repertoires in COVID-19. CDR3 length equals 15 residues. CDR1 and CDR2 (germline): ENHRY, SYGVKD. The junction had 7 bases not matched to a gene; V was cut back by 5 bases and J by 5 bases. Clones were read by immunoSEQ multiplex PCR, and TCRdb kept only the in-frame ones, dropping some. The sample shows some 19,000 clones, under 90% of them seen only once. The origin of this receptor is a human donor in a cohort sampled during active COVID-19. The chain links TRBV10-3 to TRBJ2-1; 9 nucleotides line up with TRBD1. The source material was peripheral blood. CDR3 in amino acids: CAISTGTGTNNEQFF. The DNA of the CDR3 is TGTGCCATCAGTACCGGGACAGGGACGAACAATGAGCAGTTCTTC.